A single TCR beta chain is shown here with its context. Its matching antigen is unknown. This sample is drawn from a study of cytomegalovirus exposure and HLA in healthy donors. Study findings and constraints: Presence/absence analyses supposed approximately even sequencing depth among donors. A later analysis, which compared TCR beta chains of equal frequency, found the HLA-associated ones more clonally expanded. Among donors in an Asian-associated ancestry cluster, a later analysis reportedly found fewer N-insertions than the roughly 700-donor mean. Per a prior analysis, the majority of TCR beta V segments were productive roughly 87% or roughly 30% of the time.

Trimming pared 10 bases from V and 8 bases from J, leaving 20 bases between. CDR3 size: 13 residues. Germline lookup yields CDR1 MDHEN and CDR2 SYDVKM. The PCR made use of 60 Vbeta and 13 Jbeta primers. Clones were sequenced by immunoSEQ multiplex PCR, and TCRdb holds only the in-frame ones, with some missing. The sample contains roughly 160,000 clones, around 80% of which appear only once. The TCR sequence derives from a woman aged 25 to 39 in good health and CMV-seropositive. Sequencing used PBMCs. This chain links TRBV28 with TRBJ1-2, with D perhaps TRBD1 (5 bases). As DNA, the CDR3 is TGTGCCACCTCTGGGGCAGGCACGAGGGGCTACACCTTC. It encodes CATSGAGTRGYTF.